One TCR beta chain is described in this entry. Germline values: CDR1 SNHLY, CDR2 FYNNEI. After removal of 8 bases from V and 6 bases from J, the junction contained 2 bases not matched to a gene. The CDR3 contains 11 residues. This entry belongs to a study of blood T cell repertoires in COVID-19. Study summary: T cells, B-cell-depleted T cells, or PBMCs provided the cDNA or gDNA that served as material.

Original processing notes: Quantification of nucleated cells was approximated via reference gene primer amplification. Repertoires were generated with immunoSEQ multiplex PCR, while TCRdb's copy carries only in-frame clones and drops some. That table furnishes V, J and clone size, whereas the DNA furnished D and trimming. The sample lists around 190,000 clones; roughly four fifths were seen once. Participants, 18 to 89 years old, spanned approximately 26 US areas. Recovery meant two consecutive negative NP/OP PCR tests, professional clearance, or resolved symptoms. The chain combines TRBV2 with TRBJ2-3; 7 bases line up with TRBD1. The sequenced sample was PBMCs or T cells enriched from blood (not recorded which). This receptor was taken from a man between 40 and 49 years old who had recovered from COVID-19. CDR3 coding DNA: TGTGCCAGCGGGGGACAGGATACGCAGTATTTT. Translating gives CASGGQDTQYF.